Shown below are 30 T cell receptor beta chains from a single sample sequenced in a study of T cell responses to AZD1222 COVID-19 vaccine. TCRdb keeps only in-frame clones here, not all; method: immunoSEQ multiplex PCR. The table records some 96,000 clones, roughly 90% of them present only once. This specimen consisted of peripheral blood, obtained on day 0 of AZD1222 vaccination. Source of these receptors: an adult in good health.

The chain recombines TRBV4-1 with TRBJ2-7; D call uncertain. Germline V CDR1 and CDR2: MGHRA, YSYEKL. This CDR3 region has 13 residues. V lost 5 bases and J 3 bases, leaving 11 bases between the germline ends. The CDR3 region has the DNA TGCGCCAGCAGCTCCCGGACCAACTACGAGCAGTACTTC. This sequence encodes CASSSRTNYEQYF.

V gene TRBV7-9 combines with J gene TRBJ1-4; 10 bases agree with TRBD1. CDR1 and CDR2 (germline): SEHNR, FQNEAQ (reference sequence). The CDR3 is 13 amino acids. V was pared by 5 bases and J by 11 bases, with 5 bases of the junction left unmatched. The CDR3 bases are TGTGCCAGCAGCCGGACAGGGGGGGAGAAACTGTTTTTT. As protein: CASSRTGGEKLFF. Full variable domain (rest looked up from reference TRBV7-9 and TRBJ1-4): DTGVSQNPRHKITKRGQNVTFRCDPISEHNRLYWYRQTLGQGPEFLTYFQNEAQLEKSRLLSDRFSAERPKGSFSTLEIQRTEQGDSAMYLCASSRTGGEKLFFGSGTQLSVL.

This rearrangement joins TRBV11-3 to TRBJ2-2; maybe TRBD2 (6 bases). Trimming pared 0 bases from V and 6 bases from J, leaving 8 bases between. The CDR3 runs to 14 residues. CDR1 is SGHNT and CDR2 is YENEEA in the germline V gene. The CDR3 is CASSLEAGPGELFF. The CDR3, as DNA: TGTGCCAGCAGCTTAGAGGCGGGGCCCGGGGAGCTGTTTTTT.

This sequence joins TRBV3-1 (or the pseudogene TRBV3-2) and TRBJ1-2; D remains ambiguous. V was clipped by 0 bases and J by 2 bases, with 10 bases between them. CDR1 is LGHDT and CDR2 is YNNKEL in the germline V gene (reference sequence). This CDR3 contains 15 residues. CDR3 sequence: CASSQERILNYGYTF. CDR3 bases: TGTGCCAGCAGCCAAGAACGGATTTTAAACTATGGCTACACCTTC.

The chain employs TRBV28 and TRBJ1-5; a weak D match, TRBD1 (5 bases). V shed 2 bases and J shed 7 bases, with 30 bases lying between them. CDR3 length equals 20 residues. Looked up from germline, CDR1 is MDHEN and CDR2 is SYDVKM. The CDR3 sequence is CASSLRYWQGDTKRMQPQHF. CDR3 sequence (DNA): TGTGCCAGCAGTTTACGGTATTGGCAGGGCGACACCAAAAGGATGCAGCCCCAGCATTTT.

CDR3 DNA sequence: TGTGCCAGCAGTTTGGGAACTAGCGGGTTTAATGAGCAGTTCTTC. Its protein is CASSLGTSGFNEQFF. The chain is built from TRBV27 and TRBJ2-1; 9 positions match TRBD2. V lost 3 bases to trimming and J lost 7 bases; unmatched junction nucleotides: 7. The length of the CDR3 is 15 residues. Looked up from germline, CDR1 is MNHEY and CDR2 is SMNVEV (reference sequence).

This chain joins TRBV3-1 (or the pseudogene TRBV3-2) and TRBJ1-1; the D gene is possibly TRBD1 (6 bases). The CDR3 consists of 14 residues. The germline gives CDR1 LGHDT, CDR2 YNNKEL (reference sequence). V was cut by 2 bases and J by 1 base, with 8 bases left in between. The CDR3 loop reads CASSQMDRNTEAFF. DNA for the CDR3: TGTGCCAGCAGCCAAATGGACAGGAACACTGAAGCTTTCTTT.

V is TRBV19 and J is TRBJ1-2, with D possibly matching TRBD1 (6 bases). This CDR3 contains 13 residues. CDR1 is LNHDA and CDR2 is SQIVND in the germline V gene (reference sequence). V lost 5 bases to trimming and J lost 7 bases, with 14 bases between them. In DNA form, the CDR3 reads TGTGCCAGTAGTCTGGAGCGGGGGGCTGGCTACACCTTC. It yields the protein CASSLERGAGYTF.

This sequence joins TRBV12-3 or TRBV12-4 and TRBJ2-1; 9 bases fit TRBD2. The CDR3 extends over 13 amino acids. V was clipped by 7 bases and J by 10 bases; unmatched bases: 8. CDR3 protein: CASNQGTSKEQFF. DNA of the CDR3: TGTGCCAGCAATCAAGGGACTAGCAAAGAGCAGTTCTTC.

This chain joins TRBV7-9 and TRBJ1-6; TRBD1 might be the D (6 bases). The length of the CDR3 is 17 residues. Trimming pared 0 bases from V and 1 base from J, leaving 10 bases between. Germline-derived CDR1 and CDR2 are SEHNR and FQNEAQ (reference sequence). The CDR3 here is CASSLAQGFSYNSPLHF. As DNA, the CDR3 is TGTGCCAGCAGCTTAGCGCAGGGGTTTTCCTATAATTCACCCCTCCACTTT. The full variable domain, completed using reference TRBV7-9 and TRBJ1-6, is DTGVSQNPRHKITKRGQNVTFRCDPISEHNRLYWYRQTLGQGPEFLTYFQNEAQLEKSRLLSDRFSAERPKGSFSTLEIQRTEQGDSAMYLCASSLAQGFSYNSPLHFGNGTRLTVT.

The chain couples TRBV5-4 to TRBJ2-5; possible D gene TRBD2, 6 bases. This CDR3 spans 15 amino acids. Germline loops: CDR1 SGHNT, CDR2 YYREEE (reference sequence). The V and J ends lost 3 bases and 5 bases respectively, with 17 bases between them. CDR3 DNA: TGTGCCAGCAGCTCGGGCGGGGTGCCGGGGGAGACCCAGTACTTC. It is translated as CASSSGGVPGETQYF.

The rearrangement links TRBV19 to TRBJ2-2, with 9 bases identical to TRBD1. This CDR3 has 15 residues. Germline CDR1 and CDR2: LNHDA and SQIVND (reference sequence). V shed 5 bases and J 4 bases; nucleotides not matched to a gene: 5. CDR3 protein: CASSPRTGVTGELFF. CDR3 coding DNA: TGTGCCAGTAGTCCACGGACAGGGGTCACCGGGGAGCTGTTTTTT.

The rearrangement links TRBV19 to TRBJ1-6; TRBD1 agrees at 10 bases. This CDR3 spans 15 amino acids. The trim removed 3 bases at V and 7 bases at J, leaving 3 bases unmatched. Germline assignment: CDR1 LNHDA and CDR2 SQIVND (reference sequence). In nucleotides, the CDR3 is TGTGCCAGTAGTATGACAGGGGGCTTCAATTCACCCCTCCACTTT. It yields the protein CASSMTGGFNSPLHF.

CDR3 DNA: TGCAGTGCTAGTGAGGGAGGGAACCACAATGAGCAGTTCTTC. Amino acids: CSASEGGNHNEQFF. This chain links TRBV20-1 with TRBJ2-1; 7 nucleotides line up with TRBD2. The J segment lost 5 bases and the V segment lost 3 bases, leaving 7 bases of the junction unmatched. Per germline, CDR1 DFQATT and CDR2 SNEGSKA (reference sequence). This CDR3 has 14 residues.

CDR3 sequence (DNA): TGTGCCAGCAGCTTAGACCGACACCCGACCTACGAGCAGTACTTC. Translation gives CASSLDRHPTYEQYF. This rearrangement joins TRBV13 to TRBJ2-7; D remains ambiguous. The length of the CDR3 is 15 residues. Germline CDR1 is PRHDT and CDR2 is FYEKMQ (reference sequence). V was clipped by 1 base and J by 2 bases, with 12 bases between them.

The rearrangement uses TRBV12-3 or TRBV12-4 and TRBJ2-2; D is undetermined. V was pared by 3 bases and J by 4 bases, with 6 bases between. There are 13 residues in the CDR3. CDR3 bases: TGTGCCAGCAGTTTCACCGGCACCGGGGAGCTGTTTTTT. Protein product: CASSFTGTGELFF.

The chain couples TRBV7-2 to TRBJ2-3, with 9 nucleotides matching TRBD2. Germline V gene sequence: CDR1 SGHTA, CDR2 FQGNSA. CDR3 length: 18 residues. The J segment lost 4 bases and the V segment lost 2 bases, leaving 13 bases of the junction unmatched. In DNA form, the CDR3 reads TGTGCCAGCAGCTTAAGGGCGTTTGGGCTAGCGGGACCAGATACGCAGTATTTT. It encodes CASSLRAFGLAGPDTQYF. Supplemented by reference TRBV7-2 and TRBJ2-3, the full variable domain reads GAGVSQSPSNKVTEKGKDVELRCDPISGHTALYWYRQSLGQGLEFLIYFQGNSAPDKSGLPSDRFSAERTGGSVSTLTIQRTQQEDSAVYLCASSLRAFGLAGPDTQYFGPGTRLTVL.

The J gene is TRBJ2-6, the V gene TRBV4-1; no clear D. Germline assignment: CDR1 MGHRA and CDR2 YSYEKL. The CDR3 runs 16 residues. Trimming cost V 1 base and J 0 bases, with 7 bases left between them. CDR3 in amino acids: CASSQGTGSGANVLTF. For the CDR3, the DNA is TGCGCCAGCAGCCAAGGGACGGGCTCTGGGGCCAACGTCCTGACTTTC.

The CDR3 nucleotides read TGTGCCTGGGGGCCAGACCGCAGCAATCAGCCCCAGCATTTT. As protein: CAWGPDRSNQPQHF. This chain uses TRBV30 with TRBJ1-5, with no clear D. The CDR3 is 14 amino acids. V lost 5 bases and J 1 base, leaving 12 bases between the germline ends. The germline gives CDR1 GTSNPN, CDR2 SVGIG (reference sequence). Complete variable domain (other parts from reference TRBV30 and TRBJ1-5): SQTIHQWPATLVQPVGSPLSLECTVEGTSNPNLYWYRQAAGRGLQLLFYSVGIGQISSEVPQNLSASRPQDRQFILSSKKLLLSDSGFYLCAWGPDRSNQPQHFGDGTRLSIL.

The chain employs TRBV28 and TRBJ1-6, with D possibly being TRBD1 (6 bases). This CDR3 has 15 amino acids. Germline V gene data show CDR1 as MDHEN and CDR2 as SYDVKM. The V and J ends lost 6 bases and 6 bases respectively, with 15 bases between them. In nucleotides, the CDR3 is TGTGCCAGCAGCGGCCTGGGGGCAAGTAATTCACCCCTCCACTTT. As protein: CASSGLGASNSPLHF.

This rearrangement joins TRBV12-5 to TRBJ2-7; 11 bases fit TRBD2. The V and J ends lost 9 bases and 2 bases, in that order; junction bases with no gene match: 6. Germline V CDR1 and CDR2: LGHNT, FRNRAP. CDR3 length equals 14 residues. The CDR3, as DNA: TGTGCTAGCCCCGGGACTAGCGGCCCCTACGAGCAGTACTTC. Its translation: CASPGTSGPYEQYF.

This clone showed up just once. The chain employs TRBV28 and TRBJ1-3; D possibly corresponds to TRBD1 (5 bases). V lost 8 bases and J lost 4, with 18 bases in between. From germline, CDR1 is MDHEN and CDR2 SYDVKM. There are 15 residues in the CDR3. CDR3 in amino acids: CASAVREVSGNTIYF. The CDR3 DNA reads as TGTGCCAGCGCAGTCAGGGAAGTGTCCGGAAACACCATATATTTT.

This sequence joins TRBV24-1 and TRBJ2-3; 7 nucleotides match TRBD1. CDR3 size: 16 residues. CDR1 is KGHDR and CDR2 is SFDVKD in the germline V gene. The V segment lost 3 bases and the J segment 2 bases; nucleotides outside the gene matches: 7. CDR3 coding DNA: TGTGCCACCAGTGATCCCGGGACAGTGTCCACAGATACGCAGTATTTT. It translates to CATSDPGTVSTDTQYF.

The chain recombines TRBV28 with TRBJ2-2; the D gene is possibly TRBD1 (6 bases). The CDR3 totals 13 residues. V lost 5 bases to trimming and J lost 5 bases, with 9 bases between them. The germline CDR1 and CDR2 sequences are MDHEN and SYDVKM. The CDR3 region has the DNA TGTGCCAGCAGTCAGGGGTGGACCGGGGAGCTGTTTTTT. Amino acids: CASSQGWTGELFF.

This clone was detected only a few times. The V and J genes are TRBV7-9 and TRBJ2-7, with no clear D. There are 13 residues in the CDR3. The V end lost 1 base, the J end lost 3 bases, and 7 bases lay between the germline ends. Germline V gene data show CDR1 as SEHNR and CDR2 as FQNEAQ (reference sequence). The CDR3 DNA sequence: TGTGCCAGCAGCTTAGTCCCAAACTACGAGCAGTACTTC. Protein: CASSLVPNYEQYF.

The J gene is TRBJ2-3, the V gene TRBV3-1 (or the pseudogene TRBV3-2), with a weak D call TRBD2 (6 bases). Germline CDR1 LGHDT, CDR2 YNNKEL (reference sequence). This CDR3 contains 15 residues. V lost 2 bases and J 4 bases, leaving 13 bases between the germline ends. In DNA form, the CDR3 reads TGTGCCAGCAGCCAAAAGGCGGGATTGGCAGATACGCAGTATTTT. Protein sequence: CASSQKAGLADTQYF.

This clone has only one observation. The chain recombines TRBV12-3 or TRBV12-4 with TRBJ1-2; possibly TRBD1 for D (6 bases). V was cut by 3 bases and J by 6 bases, with 11 bases left in between. CDR3 length: 13 amino acids. The CDR3: CASSFTGTNGYTF. CDR3 nucleotides: TGTGCCAGCAGTTTTACAGGGACAAATGGCTACACCTTC.

Here the CDR3 DNA reads TGTGCCAGCAGCTTGGCGTCAGGGCAATACTCACCCCTCCACTTT. Translation: CASSLASGQYSPLHF. The chain recombines TRBV7-2 with TRBJ1-6; tentatively, D is TRBD1 (5 bases). The CDR3 extends over 15 amino acids. V was shortened by 3 bases and J by 10 bases, with 16 bases between the two germline ends. Germline CDR1 is SGHTA and CDR2 is FQGNSA. Drawing the rest from reference TRBV7-2 and TRBJ1-6, the complete variable domain is GAGVSQSPSNKVTEKGKDVELRCDPISGHTALYWYRQSLGQGLEFLIYFQGNSAPDKSGLPSDRFSAERTGGSVSTLTIQRTQQEDSAVYLCASSLASGQYSPLHFGNGTRLTVT.

The rearrangement joins TRBV28 to TRBJ1-1; D possibly corresponds to TRBD1 (6 bases). Per germline, CDR1 MDHEN and CDR2 SYDVKM. This CDR3 is 16 amino acids long. Trimming stripped 7 bases from V and 0 bases from J, with 18 bases between. The CDR3 nucleotides read TGTGCCAGCACAGGGGCGGATGGGGAGCTGAACACTGAAGCTTTCTTT. Its translation is CASTGADGELNTEAFF.

This sequence joins TRBV28 and TRBJ1-4; possibly TRBD1 for D (5 bases). The CDR3 loop spans 15 amino acids. The germline V gene encodes CDR1 MDHEN and CDR2 SYDVKM. V shed 0 bases and J shed 6 bases, with 11 bases lying between them. CDR3 region: CASSLWSRTYEKLFF. In DNA form, the CDR3 reads TGTGCCAGCAGTTTATGGAGTAGGACATATGAAAAACTGTTTTTT.